A single sample gave rise to the 16 T cell receptor beta chains below, sequenced in a study of CD8+CD57+ T cells in acquired aplastic anemia. Patients picked for sequencing had shown CD8+CD57+ cell expansion detected by flow cytometry. Genomic DNA served as template for TCR beta VDJ and CDR3 profiling. TCRdb ran MiXCR on the reads and lists one entry per CDR3 protein. The sample records just over 450,000 distinct CDR3 sequences, 25% to 40% being singletons. Sequenced material: sorted CD4+, CD8+, or CD8+CD57+ T cells (not recorded which) from PBMCs. Receptor source: a human donor with aplastic anemia.

This rearrangement joins TRBV20-1 to TRBJ1-1; tentatively, D is TRBD1 (5 bases). Trimming took 3 bases from V and 6 from J, leaving 17 bases between them. Germline V gene lookup returns CDR1 DFQATT and CDR2 SNEGSKA (reference sequence). This CDR3 is built from 14 residues. The CDR3 loop reads CSARGGESRAEAFF. The CDR3 DNA follows: TGCAGTGCTAGGGGCGGGGAATCCAGGGCTGAAGCTTTCTTT.

This clonotype was seen at least ten times. The rearrangement uses TRBV20-1 and TRBJ2-7; D is perhaps TRBD1 (5 bases). Germline V gene lookup returns CDR1 DFQATT and CDR2 SNEGSKA (reference sequence). The CDR3 consists of 13 residues. V was trimmed by 6 bases and J by 6 bases, leaving 18 bases between them. The CDR3 loop is CSAQTQLQGEQYF. CDR3 bases: TGCAGTGCACAGACGCAGCTCCAGGGCGAGCAGTACTTC.

This clonotype was counted a few times. This rearrangement joins TRBV4-3 to TRBJ1-6; weak D call: TRBD1 (5 bases). Trimming left V 4 bases short and J 9 bases short, with 22 bases between. This CDR3 has 17 amino acids. Looked up from germline, CDR1 is LGHNA and CDR2 is YSLEER. CDR3: CASSPYGAGNDGSPLHF. The CDR3 bases are TGCGCCAGCAGCCCCTACGGGGCAGGGAATGACGGTTCACCCCTCCACTTT.

Concerning this clonotype itself: A much larger clone sits a single nucleotide away, making a read error possible. The chain has TRBV10-2 and TRBJ2-3; 10 nucleotides align to TRBD2. Losses at the gene ends were 2 bases for V and 5 bases for J; bases not matched to a gene: 7. The germline V gene encodes CDR1 WSHSY and CDR2 SAAADI. There are 16 residues in the CDR3. The DNA of the CDR3 is TGCGCCAGCAGTGAGCGGAGACTAGCGGGCATAGATACGCAGTATTTT. Encoded protein: CASSERRLAGIDTQYF.

This clonotype was recorded a few times. The genes are TRBV7-3 and TRBJ1-1, with TRBD1 as a possible D gene (6 bases). Trimming pared 3 bases from V and 4 bases from J, leaving 15 bases between. CDR3 size: 15 residues. CDR1 SGHTA and CDR2 FQGTGA come from the germline V gene. The DNA of the CDR3 is TGTGCCAGCAGCTTGGGGACGGCAGGGGTCACTGAAGCTTTCTTT. It codes for CASSLGTAGVTEAFF.

In the case of this clonotype: This clone may be a read error of a much larger clone one base away. The rearrangement joins TRBV2 to TRBJ2-1, with 11 nucleotides matching TRBD2. The CDR3 contains 15 residues. The germline V gene has CDR1 SNHLY and CDR2 FYNNEI. V shed 6 bases and J 6 bases; nucleotides not matched to a gene: 7. The CDR3 sequence: CASSSSGRATNEQFF. The CDR3 coding sequence is TGTGCCAGCAGCAGTAGCGGGAGGGCCACCAATGAGCAGTTCTTC.

The rearrangement joins TRBV30 to TRBJ1-2; D unresolved. Germline values: CDR1 GTSNPN, CDR2 SVGIG (reference sequence). With 0 bases removed from V and 7 bases from J, the gap between germline ends came to 15 bases. CDR3 length: 14 residues. The CDR3 here is CAWSVRRSEGGYTF. CDR3 coding DNA: TGTGCCTGGAGTGTACGGAGGTCCGAGGGTGGCTACACCTTC.

This clonotype was counted ten times or more. V is TRBV2 and J is TRBJ2-7, with a weak D call TRBD2 (5 bases). Trimming cost V 1 base and J 2 bases, with 12 bases left between them. The length of the CDR3 is 15 residues. Germline-derived CDR1 and CDR2 are SNHLY and FYNNEI. The CDR3 sequence is CASSEDLGEAYEQYF. As DNA, the CDR3 is TGTGCCAGCAGTGAAGATCTCGGGGAAGCCTACGAGCAGTACTTC.

This clonotype was seen many times. The chain uses TRBV25-1 and TRBJ2-3; 9 bases fit TRBD1. CDR3 length: 17 amino acids. Unmatched junction bases numbered 14, after V lost 6 bases and J lost 4 bases. The V gene's germline CDR1 is MGHDK and CDR2 SYGVNS. The CDR3 nucleotides are TGTGCCAGCAGCCTGGGACAGGGTCTTAGAGAGGCAGATACGCAGTATTTT. It encodes CASSLGQGLREADTQYF.

This clonotype occurred many times. V is TRBV19 and J is TRBJ2-1; D may correspond to TRBD1 or TRBD2 (5 bases each). CDR3 size: 15 residues. In germline, CDR1 is LNHDA, CDR2 SQIVND (reference sequence). V was pared by 8 bases and J by 2 bases, with 16 bases between. The CDR3 DNA is TGTGCCAGTCGGGATACAGGTGGTACCTACAATGAGCAGTTCTTC. Encoded protein: CASRDTGGTYNEQFF.

This clonotype has a handful of counts. The chain is built from TRBV9 and TRBJ2-3; D gene uncertain. V was trimmed by 0 bases and J by 3 bases, leaving 14 bases between them. This CDR3 is 16 amino acids long. Germline V CDR1 and CDR2: SGDLS, YYNGEE. DNA for the CDR3: TGTGCCAGCAGCGTAGGGGGAAACCAAGCGACAGATACGCAGTATTTT. It translates to CASSVGGNQATDTQYF.

CDR3 region: CASRATSGGSTDTQYF. CDR3 DNA sequence: TGTGCCAGTAGGGCAACTAGCGGGGGAAGCACAGATACGCAGTATTTT. The V gene is TRBV19, the J gene TRBJ2-3; 11 bases map to TRBD2. Trimming at V came to 6 bases and at J to 0 bases, leaving 5 bases not matched to a gene. Germline V lookup: CDR1 LNHDA, CDR2 SQIVND (reference sequence). This CDR3 has 16 residues. Using reference TRBV19 and TRBJ2-3 for the parts outside the CDR3, the full variable domain is DGGITQSPKYLFRKEGQNVTLSCEQNLNHDAMYWYRQDPGQGLRLIYYSQIVNDFQKGDIAEGYSVSREKKESFPLTVTSAQKNPTAFYLCASRATSGGSTDTQYFGPGTRLTVL.

This clonotype was seen a handful of times. The chain has TRBV6-1 and TRBJ1-5; maybe TRBD1 (6 bases). V lost 6 bases to trimming and J lost 0 bases, with 15 bases between them. Germline lookup yields CDR1 MNHNS and CDR2 SASEGT. This CDR3 spans 16 amino acids. This chain's CDR3 is CASRTLQGNSNQPQHF. CDR3 nucleotide sequence: TGTGCCAGCAGGACACTTCAGGGGAATAGCAATCAGCCCCAGCATTTT.

The chain joins TRBV27 to TRBJ1-2; D is possibly TRBD1 (5 bases). V was cut by 3 bases and J by 0 bases, with 14 bases left in between. CDR1 and CDR2 (germline): MNHEY, SMNVEV (reference sequence). The CDR3 has 16 amino acids. CDR3: CASSFWGGDTNYGYTF. The CDR3 DNA sequence: TGTGCCAGCAGTTTTTGGGGGGGAGATACTAACTATGGCTACACCTTC.

This clonotype was observed a few times. The chain joins TRBV7-3 to TRBJ2-1; 7 bases match TRBD2. Trimming removed 6 bases from V and 4 bases from J; junction bases left unmatched: 3. The CDR3 consists of 13 residues. Germline assignment: CDR1 SGHTA and CDR2 FQGTGA. The CDR3 DNA reads TGTGCCAGCAGTCCCGGGGGGTACAATGAGCAGTTCTTC. It encodes CASSPGGYNEQFF.

This chain connects TRBV9 to TRBJ2-5, with D perhaps matching TRBD1 or TRBD2 (5 bases each). The CDR3 spans 15 residues. Trimming removed 3 bases from V and 7 bases from J, with 19 bases in between. Per the germline V gene, CDR1 is SGDLS and CDR2 is YYNGEE. The CDR3 spells CASSASRDGAGTQYF. In DNA, the CDR3 is TGTGCCAGCAGCGCGTCCCGGGACGGGGCCGGGACCCAGTACTTC.